This T cell receptor (beta chain) originates from a study of blood T cell repertoires in COVID-19. In the study overall: Material from acute and convalescent COVID-19 was sourced from the United States, Italy and Spain. Sources were T cells, B-cell-depleted T cells, or PBMCs; the material itself was cDNA or gDNA.

Original analysis: Scientists estimated how many nucleated cells there were by amplifying reference gene primers. Sequencing used immunoSEQ multiplex PCR; TCRdb keeps in-frame clones, though not all of them. The V and J calls and the clone size are those of that table, but D and trimming were determined from the DNA. The sample records some 150,000 clones, about 87% being singletons. This CDR3 is built from 15 residues. Looked up from germline, CDR1 is MNHEY and CDR2 is SVGAGI. V lost 9 bases, J lost 7 bases, and 21 bases lay in between. The chain couples TRBV6-5 to TRBJ2-2; a weak D match, TRBD1 (6 bases). Specimen: peripheral blood. This receptor was taken from a middle-aged man with active COVID-19. CDR3: CASINSRGSGGELFF. The CDR3 DNA is TGTGCCAGTATAAACTCCAGGGGCAGCGGCGGGGAGCTGTTTTTT.